The 5 T cell receptor beta chains given below trace back to one sample, sequenced in a study of blood T cells in healthy people across ages. Together with a sample-barcoded 5' primer, a J-beta primer mix was included in a second PCR lasting about 7 to 11 cycles. TCRdb called the 5' RACE reads again in MiXCR, with one record for every CDR3 protein. Here the sample spans under 1 million distinct CDR3 sequences, about 42% being singletons. The sample consisted of blood. Receptors originate from a man aged 55-75 years in good health.

The V call is TRBV7-2, the J call TRBJ2-7; no definite D call. This CDR3 has 16 residues. The V end lost 2 bases, the J end lost 2 bases, and 16 bases lay between the germline ends. Germline V gene data show CDR1 as SGHTA and CDR2 as FQGNSA. Here the CDR3 reads CASSLRSTSYTYEQYF. CDR3 coding DNA: TGTGCCAGCAGCTTACGTTCTACTTCATATACCTACGAGCAGTACTTC.

A word on this clonotype: One end of the junction fails to match germline, which may point to a read error. V gene TRBV20-1 combines with J gene TRBJ1-4; 9 positions agree with TRBD1. The CDR3 extends over 14 amino acids. CDR1 is DFQATT, CDR2 SNEGSKA, per germline (reference sequence). The DNA for the CDR3 is TGCAGTGCGGAAAAACAGGGGGCGGTTGAAAGACTGTTTTTT. This encodes CSAEKQGAVERLFF.

This clonotype was picked up a small number of times. The CDR3 loop is CASSKTLETQYF. CDR3 bases: TGTGCCAGCAGCAAGACCTTGGAGACCCAGTACTTC. The rearrangement uses TRBV7-2 and TRBJ2-5; no firm D call. Looked up from germline, CDR1 is SGHTA and CDR2 is FQGNSA. The CDR3 contains 12 residues. Trimming cost V 5 bases and J 5 bases, with 9 bases left between them.

The chain has TRBV7-2 and TRBJ2-4; D is perhaps TRBD1 or TRBD2 (5 bases each). V lost 1 base and J 11 bases, leaving 15 bases between the germline ends. Germline V gives CDR1 SGHTA, CDR2 FQGNSA. CDR3 length equals 14 residues. The CDR3 is CASSLGYGGHVQYF. The CDR3 DNA is TGTGCCAGCAGCTTAGGATATGGGGGTCACGTTCAGTACTTC.

As to this clonotype: Relative to the germline gene, one junction end is altered; a read error may explain this. The V gene is TRBV7-9, the J gene TRBJ2-5, with D unresolved. The end of the DNA aligns better with TRBJ2-7, so the J call may be wrong. Per germline, CDR1 SEHNR and CDR2 FQNEAQ (reference sequence). The CDR3 has 14 amino acids. CDR3 region: CASSSRFGLYEQYF. The CDR3 coding sequence is TGTGCCAGTAGCTCCCGGTTCGGGCTCTACGAGCAGTACTTC.